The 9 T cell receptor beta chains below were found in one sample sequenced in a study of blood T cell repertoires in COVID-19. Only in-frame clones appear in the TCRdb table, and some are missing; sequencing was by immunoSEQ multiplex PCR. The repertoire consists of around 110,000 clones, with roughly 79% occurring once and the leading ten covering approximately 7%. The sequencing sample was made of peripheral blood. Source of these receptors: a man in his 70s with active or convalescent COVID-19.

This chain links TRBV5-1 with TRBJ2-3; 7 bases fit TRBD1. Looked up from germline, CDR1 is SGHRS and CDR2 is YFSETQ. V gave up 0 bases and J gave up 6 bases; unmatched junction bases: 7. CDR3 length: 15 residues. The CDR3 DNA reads TGCGCCAGCAGCTTGGGTAGGGGGCTGTTGGATACGCAGTATTTT. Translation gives CASSLGRGLLDTQYF.

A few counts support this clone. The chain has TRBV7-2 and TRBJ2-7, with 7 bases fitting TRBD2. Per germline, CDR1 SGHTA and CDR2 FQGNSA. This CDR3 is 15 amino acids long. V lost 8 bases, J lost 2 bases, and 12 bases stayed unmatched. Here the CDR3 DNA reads TGTGCCAGCCAATTAGGGAGCGGGGCTGCCTACGAGCAGTACTTC. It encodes CASQLGSGAAYEQYF. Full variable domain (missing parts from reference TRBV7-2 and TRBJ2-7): GAGVSQSPSNKVTEKGKDVELRCDPISGHTALYWYRQSLGQGLEFLIYFQGNSAPDKSGLPSDRFSAERTGGSVSTLTIQRTQQEDSAVYLCASQLGSGAAYEQYFGPGTRLTVT.

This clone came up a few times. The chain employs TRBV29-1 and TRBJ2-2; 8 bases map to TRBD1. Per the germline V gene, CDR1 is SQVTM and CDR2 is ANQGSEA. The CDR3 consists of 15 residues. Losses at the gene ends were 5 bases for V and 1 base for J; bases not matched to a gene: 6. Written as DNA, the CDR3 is TGCAGCGTTCAAACCGGGACAGGGAACACCGGGGAGCTGTTTTTT. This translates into CSVQTGTGNTGELFF.

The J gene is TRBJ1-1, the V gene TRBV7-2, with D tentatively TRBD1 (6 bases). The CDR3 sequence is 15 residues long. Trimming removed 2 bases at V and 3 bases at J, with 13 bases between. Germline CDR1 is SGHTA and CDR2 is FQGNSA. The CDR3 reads CASSLTYRVDTEAFF. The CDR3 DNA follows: TGTGCCAGCAGCTTAACATACAGGGTGGACACTGAAGCTTTCTTT.

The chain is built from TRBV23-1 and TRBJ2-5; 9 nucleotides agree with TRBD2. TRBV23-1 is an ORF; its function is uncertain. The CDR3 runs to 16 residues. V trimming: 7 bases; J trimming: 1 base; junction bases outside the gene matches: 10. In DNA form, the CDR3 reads TGCGCCAGCACAATAACTAGCGGGTACTCCCAAGAGACCCAGTACTTC. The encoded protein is CASTITSGYSQETQYF.

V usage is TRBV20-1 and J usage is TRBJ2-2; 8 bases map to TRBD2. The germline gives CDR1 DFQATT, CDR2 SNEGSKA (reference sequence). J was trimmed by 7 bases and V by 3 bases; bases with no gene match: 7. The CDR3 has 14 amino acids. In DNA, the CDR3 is TGCAGTGCTAGTAACAGCGGGAGTAACGGGGAGCTGTTTTTT. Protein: CSASNSGSNGELFF.

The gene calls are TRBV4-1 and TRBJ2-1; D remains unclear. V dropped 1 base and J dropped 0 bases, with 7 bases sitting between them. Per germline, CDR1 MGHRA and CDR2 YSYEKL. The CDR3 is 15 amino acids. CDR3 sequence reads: CASSQALSSYNEQFF. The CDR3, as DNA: TGCGCCAGCAGCCAAGCGTTGAGCTCCTACAATGAGCAGTTCTTC.

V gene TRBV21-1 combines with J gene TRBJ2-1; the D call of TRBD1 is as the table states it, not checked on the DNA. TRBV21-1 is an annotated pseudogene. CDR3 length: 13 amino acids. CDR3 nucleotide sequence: TGTGCCAGCAGCGAGGACAGTTACAATGAGCAGTTCTTC. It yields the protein CASSEDSYNEQFF.

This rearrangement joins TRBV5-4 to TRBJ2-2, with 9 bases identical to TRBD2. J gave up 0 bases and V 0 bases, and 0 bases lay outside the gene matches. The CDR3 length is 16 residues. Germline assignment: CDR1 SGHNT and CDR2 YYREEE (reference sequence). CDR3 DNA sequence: TGTGCCAGCAGCTTGGCTAGCGGGGCGAACACCGGGGAGCTGTTTTTT. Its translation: CASSLASGANTGELFF.